The 30 T cell receptor beta chains below all came from one sample that was sequenced in a study of blood T cell dynamics during melanoma immunotherapy. The time point denotes: week 3, after first cycle of checkpoint inhibitor. Assay used: immunoSEQ multiplex PCR; TCRdb lists only in-frame clones, some missing. Found here are around 12,000 clones, around 91% of them singletons; the top ten hold less than 0.2%. Material: effector memory CD8+ T cells from blood, obtained from a patient treated with checkpoint blockade. The receptor set was obtained from a human donor with melanoma.

V usage is TRBV28 and J usage is TRBJ2-7; D uncertain. Trimming shortened V by 2 bases and J by 2 bases, and 16 bases separated the two germline ends. CDR1 and CDR2 from the germline V gene are MDHEN and SYDVKM. This CDR3 is 16 amino acids long. In nucleotides, the CDR3 is TGTGCCAGCAGTTTACTAACAGACACTCCTACCTACGAGCAGTACTTC. It yields the protein CASSLLTDTPTYEQYF.

This chain links TRBV10-2 with TRBJ2-7, with D tentatively TRBD1 (7 bases). CDR3 length: 15 residues. The germline V and J ends were trimmed by 6 bases and 2 bases, with 17 bases remaining between them. Germline CDR1 and CDR2: WSHSY and SAAADI. CDR3 sequence (DNA): TGCGCCAGCAGATCCACAGGGGACTCCCCCTACGAGCAGTACTTC. It is translated as CASRSTGDSPYEQYF.

The chain has TRBV7-8 and TRBJ2-7, with D uncertain. From germline, CDR1 is SGHVS and CDR2 FQNEAQ. The CDR3 spans 13 residues. Trimming took off 0 bases at V and 1 base at J, with 4 bases between the two ends. Here the CDR3 DNA reads TGTGCCAGCAGCTTAGCCGCTTCCTACGAGCAGTACTTC. Translation gives CASSLAASYEQYF.

The chain uses TRBV4-1 and TRBJ1-5; weak D call: TRBD1 (5 bases). The germline V gene has CDR1 MGHRA and CDR2 YSYEKL. This CDR3 has 14 amino acids. Trimming removed 4 bases from V and 4 bases from J, with 11 bases in between. This CDR3 reads CASSPGTGNQPQHF. The CDR3 bases are TGCGCCAGCAGCCCCGGGACCGGAAATCAGCCCCAGCATTTT.

This clone was picked up one time. The V and J genes are TRBV7-9 and TRBJ2-1; unclear D gene. Germline V gene data show CDR1 as SEHNR and CDR2 as FQNEAQ (reference sequence). Trimming removed 1 base at V and 8 bases at J, with 6 bases between. The CDR3 has 12 residues. In DNA, the CDR3 is TGTGCCAGCAGCTTAGTTAGGGATGAGCAGTTCTTC. Its translation: CASSLVRDEQFF.

J is TRBJ2-7 and V is TRBV7-9, with 7 bases identical to TRBD1. J was trimmed by 3 bases and V by 0 bases; bases with no gene match: 2. Germline-derived CDR1 and CDR2 are SEHNR and FQNEAQ (reference sequence). The CDR3 has 14 residues. The CDR3 region has the DNA TGTGCCAGCAGCTTAGCGAACAGGGGCTACGAGCAGTACTTC. It encodes CASSLANRGYEQYF.

The chain carries TRBV6-6 and TRBJ2-3; perhaps D is TRBD1 or TRBD2 (5 bases each). CDR1 and CDR2 (germline): MNHNY, SVGAGI (reference sequence). CDR3 length: 12 residues. Trimming stripped 2 bases from V and 12 bases from J, with 12 bases between. Here the CDR3 DNA reads TGTGCCAGCAGTTACGGGACGGCGACTCAGTATTTT. Protein product: CASSYGTATQYF.

The chain employs TRBV5-1 and TRBJ2-1, with 8 bases lining up with TRBD1. From germline, CDR1 is SGHRS and CDR2 YFSETQ. The CDR3 loop spans 15 amino acids. V was clipped by 0 bases and J by 4 bases; unmatched bases: 3. Written as DNA, the CDR3 is TGCGCCAGCAGCTTGGAGGACAGGGAATACAATGAGCAGTTCTTC. Translated: CASSLEDREYNEQFF.

This chain joins TRBV19 and TRBJ2-5, with D perhaps TRBD1 or TRBD2 (6 bases each). This CDR3 region has 13 residues. V was shortened by 7 bases and J by 11 bases, with 20 bases between the two germline ends. CDR1 and CDR2 (germline): LNHDA, SQIVND (reference sequence). CDR3 bases: TGTGCCAGTACTGGGGGGCTCTATCAGGAGCAGTACTTC. This gives the protein CASTGGLYQEQYF. The whole variable domain, filled in from reference TRBV19 and TRBJ2-5, reads DGGITQSPKYLFRKEGQNVTLSCEQNLNHDAMYWYRQDPGQGLRLIYYSQIVNDFQKGDIAEGYSVSREKKESFPLTVTSAQKNPTAFYLCASTGGLYQEQYFGPGTRLLVL.

The V gene is TRBV6-5, the J gene TRBJ1-5, with D uncertain. This CDR3 has 15 amino acids. V was trimmed by 2 bases and J by 2 bases, leaving 10 bases between them. The germline CDR1 and CDR2 sequences are MNHEY and SVGAGI. The CDR3 sequence is CASSYGGERNQPQHF. CDR3 bases: TGTGCCAGCAGTTACGGCGGGGAGCGCAATCAGCCCCAGCATTTT.

V is TRBV28 and J is TRBJ2-5; 7 nucleotides align to TRBD1. Trimming removed 2 bases from V and 2 bases from J; junction bases left unmatched: 5. The CDR3 covers 15 residues. Germline CDR1 reads MDHEN; CDR2 reads SYDVKM. The CDR3 DNA reads TGTGCCAGCAGTTTAATGGCAGGGGGTCAAGAGACCCAGTACTTC. It codes for CASSLMAGGQETQYF.

This clone was observed a single time. The CDR3 reads CASSVEGVGTDTQYF. The CDR3, as DNA: TGTGCCAGCAGCGTAGAAGGGGTCGGCACAGATACGCAGTATTTT. The chain recombines TRBV9 with TRBJ2-3, with D perhaps matching TRBD1 (5 bases). The CDR3 has 15 amino acids. V lost 0 bases, J lost 1 base, and 9 bases lay in between. Germline values: CDR1 SGDLS, CDR2 YYNGEE.

V gene TRBV19 combines with J gene TRBJ2-2, with D possibly being TRBD2 (6 bases). The germline V gene encodes CDR1 LNHDA and CDR2 SQIVND (reference sequence). This CDR3 has 15 amino acids. The germline V and J ends were trimmed by 5 bases and 7 bases, with 17 bases remaining between them. CDR3 DNA sequence: TGTGCCAGTAGTGATTGGGCTCCCGGGGGCGGGGAGCTGTTTTTT. Translation: CASSDWAPGGGELFF. The full variable domain, rest sourced from reference TRBV19 and TRBJ2-2, is DGGITQSPKYLFRKEGQNVTLSCEQNLNHDAMYWYRQDPGQGLRLIYYSQIVNDFQKGDIAEGYSVSREKKESFPLTVTSAQKNPTAFYLCASSDWAPGGGELFFGEGSRLTVL.

The gene calls are TRBV4-1 and TRBJ1-2; TRBD1 matches at 8 bases. Per the germline V gene, CDR1 is MGHRA and CDR2 is YSYEKL. CDR3 length: 15 amino acids. The V gene end was trimmed by 3 bases and the J gene end by 7 bases; junction bases not matched to a gene: 10. CDR3: CASSHADRGGGGYTF. The CDR3 DNA is TGCGCCAGCAGCCACGCCGACAGGGGAGGTGGTGGCTACACCTTC.

The chain links TRBV7-6 to TRBJ2-7, with D unresolved. Germline CDR1 is SGHVS and CDR2 is FNYEAQ. Trimming left V 3 bases short and J 0 bases short, with 6 bases between. The CDR3 covers 13 residues. The CDR3 DNA is TGTGCCAGCAGCTTCGCGGACTCCTACGAGCAGTACTTC. Amino acid sequence: CASSFADSYEQYF.

The rearrangement links TRBV28 to TRBJ2-2; D call uncertain. This CDR3 comprises 17 residues. CDR1 and CDR2 (germline): MDHEN, SYDVKM. V lost 4 bases, J lost 3 bases, and 18 bases lay in between. This CDR3 reads CASSSWQLSSYTGELFF. In nucleotides, the CDR3 is TGTGCCAGCAGTTCGTGGCAGCTAAGTAGCTACACCGGGGAGCTGTTTTTT. The variable domain in full, with the rest retrieved from reference TRBV28 and TRBJ2-2, is DVKVTQSSRYLVKRTGEKVFLECVQDMDHENMFWYRQDPGLGLRLIYFSYDVKMKEKGDIPEGYSVSREKKERFSLILESASTNQTSMYLCASSSWQLSSYTGELFFGEGSRLTVL.

The chain carries TRBV5-6 and TRBJ2-7; D remains ambiguous. With 4 bases removed from V and 4 bases from J, the gap between germline ends came to 12 bases. CDR1 and CDR2 (germline): SGHDT, YYEEEE. This CDR3 has 13 residues. The CDR3 reads CASSVVYGYEQYF. CDR3 sequence (DNA): TGTGCCAGCAGCGTGGTCTACGGGTACGAGCAGTACTTC.

This chain connects TRBV6-5 to TRBJ2-3, with D tentatively TRBD2 (7 bases). The CDR3 runs 16 residues. Germline V gives CDR1 MNHEY, CDR2 SVGAGI. With 0 bases removed from V and 0 bases from J, the gap between germline ends came to 10 bases. As DNA, the CDR3 is TGTGCCAGCAGTTACTCGGGGGGGCTGAGCACAGATACGCAGTATTTT. It specifies CASSYSGGLSTDTQYF.

CDR3 amino acids: CASSSRSNQPQHF. The CDR3 coding sequence is TGTGCCAGCAGTTCAAGGAGCAATCAGCCCCAGCATTTT. The V gene is TRBV6-5, the J gene TRBJ1-5; unclear D gene. Trimming removed 4 bases from V and 1 base from J, with 5 bases in between. Germline CDR1 MNHEY, CDR2 SVGAGI. This CDR3 has 13 amino acids.

The J gene is TRBJ2-5, the V gene TRBV2; 13 bases agree with TRBD2. CDR1 is SNHLY, CDR2 FYNNEI, per germline. The CDR3 totals 16 residues. J lost 0 bases, V lost 6 bases, and 4 bases had no gene match. Written as DNA, the CDR3 is TGTGCCAGCAGGGGGGGGACTAGCGGGAACCAAGAGACCCAGTACTTC. Translated: CASRGGTSGNQETQYF.

The chain joins TRBV11-2 to TRBJ2-1, with TRBD2 matching over 9 bases. V gave up 5 bases and J gave up 3 bases; unmatched junction bases: 8. The CDR3 is 16 amino acids. CDR1 is SGHAT, CDR2 FQNNGV, per germline. The DNA for the CDR3 is TGTGCCAGCAGCACCCAAACTAGCGGGTACTACAATGAGCAGTTCTTC. Translation: CASSTQTSGYYNEQFF.

The V call is TRBV4-3, the J call TRBJ2-1, with D possibly TRBD1 on 6 matching bases. Germline V gene sequence: CDR1 LGHNA, CDR2 YSLEER. CDR3 size: 17 residues. V was clipped by 0 bases and J by 2 bases, with 14 bases between them. CDR3 bases: TGCGCCAGCAGCCAAGATCTCGGCTACAGGGCCTACAATGAGCAGTTCTTC. This translates into CASSQDLGYRAYNEQFF.

The chain has TRBV27 and TRBJ2-7, with TRBD2 matching over 7 bases. The V gene end was trimmed by 5 bases and the J gene end by 3 bases; junction bases not matched to a gene: 7. The CDR3 sequence is 14 residues long. Germline assignment: CDR1 MNHEY and CDR2 SMNVEV (reference sequence). CDR3 sequence (DNA): TGTGCCAGCAGTAGGGGACCGGGAGGCTACGAGCAGTACTTC. Protein: CASSRGPGGYEQYF.

This clone appeared a single time. The rearrangement links TRBV4-3 to TRBJ2-2, with 13 positions matching TRBD2. Germline assignment: CDR1 LGHNA and CDR2 YSLEER. The CDR3 contains 17 residues. Unmatched junction bases numbered 5, after V lost 4 bases and J lost 3 bases. CDR3 DNA: TGCGCCAGCAGCCTCGGACTAGCGGGAGAGGACACCGGGGAGCTGTTTTTT. Its protein product is CASSLGLAGEDTGELFF.

V gene TRBV7-3 combines with J gene TRBJ2-2; TRBD1 agrees at 7 bases. The V segment lost 2 bases and the J segment 1 base; nucleotides outside the gene matches: 10. Per germline, CDR1 SGHTA and CDR2 FQGTGA. The CDR3 has 18 amino acids. The CDR3: CASSLPITGALNTGELFF. As DNA, the CDR3 is TGTGCCAGCAGCTTACCCATCACAGGGGCCCTGAACACCGGGGAGCTGTTTTTT. Full variable domain (remainder filled in from reference TRBV7-3 and TRBJ2-2): GAGVSQTPSNKVTEKGKYVELRCDPISGHTALYWYRQSLGQGPEFLIYFQGTGAADDSGLPNDRFFAVRPEGSVSTLKIQRTERGDSAVYLCASSLPITGALNTGELFFGEGSRLTVL.

The genes are TRBV10-3 and TRBJ2-7, with no clear D. Between the trimmed V and J ends, which lost 8 bases and 2 bases, there was a span of 13 bases. In germline, CDR1 is ENHRY, CDR2 SYGVKD. The CDR3 length is 13 residues. The CDR3 nucleotides are TGTGCCATCCGAGGCCGGATGACCTACGAGCAGTACTTC. It codes for CAIRGRMTYEQYF.

In DNA form, the CDR3 reads TGTGCCAGCAGCGTAGTTTCTAGCGGGAGCCCAGATACGCAGTATTTT. This codes for CASSVVSSGSPDTQYF. The chain carries TRBV9 and TRBJ2-3, with 10 bases lining up with TRBD2. CDR3 length equals 16 residues. V gave up 0 bases and J gave up 4 bases; unmatched junction bases: 5. Germline loops: CDR1 SGDLS, CDR2 YYNGEE. Complete variable domain (other parts from reference TRBV9 and TRBJ2-3): DSGVTQTPKHLITATGQRVTLRCSPRSGDLSVYWYQQSLDQGLQFLIQYYNGEERAKGNILERFSAQQFPDLHSELNLSSLELGDSALYFCASSVVSSGSPDTQYFGPGTRLTVL.

The table lists this clone with a count of one. The rearrangement links TRBV5-6 to TRBJ2-7; TRBD2 aligns across 9 bases. The CDR3 totals 15 residues. V shed 5 bases and J 3 bases; nucleotides not matched to a gene: 9. Germline CDR1 SGHDT, CDR2 YYEEEE. CDR3 bases: TGTGCCAGCAGTTCGGAGCGGGAGGAAGACTACGAGCAGTACTTC. The encoded protein is CASSSEREEDYEQYF. Based on the CDR3 plus reference TRBV5-6 and TRBJ2-7, the full variable domain is DAGVTQSPTHLIKTRGQQVTLRCSPKSGHDTVSWYQQALGQGPQFIFQYYEEEERQRGNFPDRFSGHQFPNYSSELNVNALLLGDSALYLCASSSEREEDYEQYFGPGTRLTVT.

The gene calls are TRBV29-1 and TRBJ1-1, with D hard to call. The CDR3 has 12 amino acids. Germline V lookup: CDR1 SQVTM, CDR2 ANQGSEA. V was trimmed by 7 bases and J by 3 bases, leaving 12 bases between them. CDR3 in amino acids: CSAPAEDTEAFF. DNA of the CDR3: TGCAGCGCTCCGGCCGAAGACACTGAAGCTTTCTTT.

The chain is built from TRBV19 and TRBJ2-1, with D hard to call. V shed 0 bases and J shed 4 bases, with 4 bases lying between them. The length of the CDR3 is 13 residues. Looked up from germline, CDR1 is LNHDA and CDR2 is SQIVND (reference sequence). In nucleotides, the CDR3 is TGTGCCAGTAGTATAGATCTTTACAATGAGCAGTTCTTC. This translates into CASSIDLYNEQFF.